This entry describes one T cell receptor beta chain. The source of the sample is a study of blood T cell repertoires in COVID-19. As for the study in general: Some COVID-19 samples were acute and others convalescent; all came from the United States, Italy and Spain. The analysed material was cDNA or gDNA that came from T cells, B-cell-depleted T cells, or PBMCs.

V shed 4 bases and J shed 6 bases, with 12 bases lying between them. The length of the CDR3 is 13 residues. The germline gives CDR1 MNHEY, CDR2 SVGAGI. In the study's own analysis: How many nucleated cells were present was estimated from reference gene primer amplification. Measured with immunoSEQ multiplex PCR; TCRdb has only the in-frame clones, and not every one. The V and J calls and clone size were taken over from that table, and D and trimming were inferred from the DNA. The sample has 200,000 to 300,000 clones; more than 85% are singletons. The sequence derives from a woman in her sixties or seventies with active or convalescent COVID-19. What was sequenced was peripheral blood. This chain joins TRBV6-5 and TRBJ1-2, with a possible D match to TRBD1 (6 bases). CDR3 protein: CASSLQGIDGYTF. In DNA form, the CDR3 reads TGTGCCAGCAGTTTACAGGGTATCGATGGCTACACCTTC.